This TCR beta chain was found in a study of memory CD4+ T cells and cytomegalovirus serostatus. The CDR3 is 11 residues long. Trimming removed 4 bases at V and 5 bases at J, with 4 bases between. Germline CDR1 is SGHDT and CDR2 is YYEEEE. Per the original methods: Out-of-frame sequences were removed, leaving about 2.2 million distinct TCRbeta sequences. Only in-frame clones appear in the TCRdb table, and some are missing; sequencing was by immunoSEQ multiplex PCR. From that table come the V and J calls and clone size; the DNA was used to work out D and trimming. Among 40,000 to 45,000 clones, approximately 82% were seen once, and the ten largest hold roughly 2%. The sort gate was single viable CD3+CD4+CD8-CD45RO+ cells for memory CD4+ T cells. Serostatus was set by detecting CMV pp150, pp28, p38, p52 IgG. CD4+ T cells were isolated by positive magnetic selection.

Sequencing used memory CD4+ T cells from blood. The sequence was collected from an adult in good health and CMV-seronegative. The gene calls are TRBV5-6 and TRBJ2-4, with D unclear. The CDR3 DNA sequence: TGTGCCAGCAGCGCTGAAAACATTCAGTACTTC. This sequence encodes CASSAENIQYF.